This T cell receptor beta chain appears in the sequencing data of a study of molecular identifiers for immune sequencing clone quantification. Study conclusions and caveats: Clones above 20 RNA copies contained over 98% of effector molecules but under 1% of naive ones.

V lost 5 bases to trimming and J lost 3 bases; unmatched junction nucleotides: 7. CDR1 MNHEY and CDR2 SVGAGI come from the germline V gene. The CDR3 consists of 15 residues. It was with previously described methods and listed TCR primers that bulk TCR libraries were made. TCRdb re-called the PCR reads through MiXCR, storing one row per CDR3 protein. Of approximately 500,000 distinct CDR3 sequences listed, about a fifth are singletons. This clonotype was detected only a few times. What it binds is not known. Libraries for naive CD8 T cells, which were made from approximately 20,000 to 980,000 sorted cells, drew on 10%, 30% or 50% of the RNA. For naive CD8 T cells, sorting used the CD8+CD4-CCR7+CD45RA+ phenotype.

This rearrangement joins TRBV6-5 to TRBJ2-7; 10 bases match TRBD1. The TCR sequence derives from a human donor in good health. Some libraries in this study had Jurkat cell RNA spiked in. Input material: naive CD8+ T cells from blood, with Jurkat cell RNA spiked in. Subset in this sample: FACS-sorted CD8+CD4-CCR7+CD45RA+ naive T cells. DNA of the CDR3: TGTGCCAGCAGTGATCAGGGACAGGGGTTCTACGAGCAGTACTTC. This encodes CASSDQGQGFYEQYF.